This T cell receptor beta chain derives from a study of cytomegalovirus exposure and HLA in healthy donors. The study, taken as a whole, reports: TCR beta sequences reportedly predicted the HLA-A and HLA-B alleles of most subjects accurately. Specific recognition of CMV antigens was confirmed in vitro for a few chains (all CMV-associated).

V was pared by 5 bases and J by 5 bases, with 9 bases of the junction left unmatched. This CDR3 is 15 amino acids long. The germline V gene has CDR1 MDHEN and CDR2 SYDVKM. Primers included in the PCR were 60 Vbeta and 13 Jbeta primers. Clones were read by immunoSEQ multiplex PCR, and TCRdb kept only the in-frame ones, dropping some. This sample has 150,000 to 180,000 clones, with approximately 80% found just once. A word on this clone: Its antigen is currently unknown.

This rearrangement joins TRBV28 to TRBJ2-7; 10 bases are a match to TRBD2. This receptor was taken from a woman aged 40 to 50 in good health and CMV-seropositive. The specimen sequenced was PBMCs. The CDR3 DNA follows: TGTGCCAGCAGTCGTCCAGCGGGAGGGCTAAACGAGCAGTACTTC. Translated, it gives CASSRPAGGLNEQYF.